This T cell receptor beta chain was recorded in a study of blood T cell repertoires in COVID-19. Source study methods: The assay estimated nucleated cells by amplifying reference gene primers. The protocol was immunoSEQ multiplex PCR, while the TCRdb copy is restricted to in-frame clones and leaves out a portion. The V and J calls and clone size are taken from that table; D and trimming were inferred from the DNA. The sample shows tens of thousands of clones, around 78% of them seen only once. Germline CDR1 and CDR2: SQVTM and ANQGSEA. The J segment lost 4 bases and the V segment lost 7 bases, leaving 2 bases of the junction unmatched. This CDR3 contains 11 residues.

The V and J genes are TRBV29-1 and TRBJ1-2; TRBD1 matches 8 bases. The sequence was collected from a human donor in a cohort sampled during active COVID-19. Input material: peripheral blood. Here the CDR3 reads CSGTGSYGYTF. The DNA for the CDR3 is TGCAGCGGGACAGGGTCCTATGGCTACACCTTC.